These T cell receptor beta chains were read from a single sample in a study of blood T cell repertoires in COVID-19. Profiled with immunoSEQ multiplex PCR; TCRdb holds only in-frame clones, not every one. The table records over 100,000 clones, 80% to 90% of them present only once. Sequencing input: peripheral blood. The source of these receptors is a middle-aged man with acute or convalescent COVID-19. Both conserved end residues are part of each CDR3. A D gene is named only where the DNA matches it firmly. The size of a clone is reported for some rows only, either as once, few or many, or as a class for expanded clones.

d_gene: TRBD2
j_gene: TRBJ2-5
abundance: NA
v_gene: TRBV28
CDR3aa: CASSFGLLLAGGEETQYF
CDR3nt: TGTGCCAGCAGTTTCGGGCTGCTCCTAGCGGGGGGGGAAGAGACCCAGTACTTC

d_gene: TRBD1
j_gene: TRBJ1-6
abundance: NA
v_gene: TRBV6-5
CDR3aa: CASITNRGYNSPLHF
CDR3nt: TGTGCCAGCATTACTAACAGGGGGTATAATTCACCCCTCCACTTT

d_gene: NA
j_gene: TRBJ1-3
abundance: NA
v_gene: TRBV9
CDR3aa: CASSAEAGVRGSGNTIYF
CDR3nt: TGTGCCAGCAGTGCCGAGGCAGGGGTTCGTGGTTCTGGAAACACCATATATTTT

d_gene: NA
j_gene: TRBJ2-2
abundance: once
v_gene: TRBV5-5
CDR3aa: CASSRNTGELFF
CDR3nt: TGTGCCAGCAGCCGGAACACCGGGGAGCTGTTTTTT

d_gene: TRBD1
j_gene: TRBJ2-7
abundance: NA
v_gene: TRBV7-9
CDR3aa: CASSASNRGHSYEQYF
CDR3nt: TGTGCCAGCAGCGCCTCTAACAGGGGGCACTCTTACGAGCAGTACTTC

d_gene: NA
j_gene: TRBJ2-7
abundance: NA
v_gene: TRBV4-1
CDR3aa: CASSLGRGNYEQYF
CDR3nt: TGCGCCAGCAGCCTCGGACGGGGGAACTACGAGCAGTACTTC

d_gene: NA
j_gene: TRBJ1-3
abundance: NA
v_gene: TRBV28
CDR3aa: CASSQDSSGNTIYF
CDR3nt: TGTGCCAGCAGCCAGGACAGCTCTGGAAACACCATATATTTT

d_gene: TRBD2
j_gene: TRBJ2-7
abundance: NA
v_gene: TRBV6-6
CDR3aa: CASRGTSGIDEQYF
CDR3nt: TGTGCCAGCAGAGGGACTAGCGGGATAGACGAGCAGTACTTC

d_gene: TRBD2
j_gene: TRBJ2-5
abundance: NA
v_gene: TRBV5-1
CDR3aa: CASSLTSGRQETQYF
CDR3nt: TGCGCCAGCAGCTTGACTAGCGGGAGGCAAGAGACCCAGTACTTC

d_gene: NA
j_gene: TRBJ1-1
abundance: once
v_gene: TRBV6-5
CDR3aa: CASSSGNFPEAFF
CDR3nt: TGTGCCAGCAGTTCGGGGAATTTCCCTGAAGCTTTCTTT